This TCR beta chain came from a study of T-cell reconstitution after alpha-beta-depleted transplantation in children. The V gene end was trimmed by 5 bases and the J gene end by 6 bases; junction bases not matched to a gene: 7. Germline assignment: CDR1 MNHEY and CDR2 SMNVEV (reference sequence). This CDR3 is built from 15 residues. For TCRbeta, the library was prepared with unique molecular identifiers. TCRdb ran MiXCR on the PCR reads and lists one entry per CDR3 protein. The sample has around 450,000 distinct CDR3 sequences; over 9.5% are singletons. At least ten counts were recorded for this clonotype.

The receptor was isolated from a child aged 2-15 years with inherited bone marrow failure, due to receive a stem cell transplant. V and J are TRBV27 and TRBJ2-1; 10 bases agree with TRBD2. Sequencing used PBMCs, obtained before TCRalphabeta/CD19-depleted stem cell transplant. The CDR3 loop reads CASSIRLAGANEQFF. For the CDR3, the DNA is TGTGCCAGCAGTATTCGGCTAGCGGGAGCCAATGAGCAGTTCTTC.